Listed below are T cell receptor beta chains from one sample, sequenced in a study of OX40 agonist ivuxolimab in advanced cancers. Some clones are missing from TCRdb's copy, which holds only in-frame ones; the method was immunoSEQ multiplex PCR. The table records tens of thousands of clones, over 80% of them present only once. Specimen: CD4+ or CD8+ T cells sorted from blood, collected in a trial of the OX40 agonist ivuxolimab. These receptors were obtained from an adult with an advanced solid tumor such as melanoma, head and neck, liver or kidney cancer. Each CDR3 is given without its conserved first and last residue.

11 TRBV19 ASSIDPANEQF
17 TRBV7-9 ASSLKHGGAQLSTDTQY
12 TRBV5-8 ASSSRTGVETQY
12 TRBV19 ASSELQGNTEAF
11 TRBV28 ASRYPTVEKLF
14 TRBV28 ASSLVQGALFSEQY
14 TRBV7-9 ASSPGTGTTNEKLF
12 TRBV28 ASSQYRVNTEAF
9 TRBV18 ASSLGYEQY
13 TRBV9 ASSGKGLSGYGYT
12 TRBV6-6 ASSISSGRNEQY
14 TRBV11-2 ASSLALAGGIDTQY
10 TRBV29-1 SVEAGGDTQY
14 TRBV11-2 ASSLGLAGGRDTQY
13 TRBV5-1 ASSLQRPTGDTQY
11 TRBV13 ASSFRRRTEAF
11 TRBV6-5 ASTGIRTGELF
11 TRBV11-3 ASSRNTNTEAF
12 TRBV18 ASSPPPGRDTQY
14 TRBV18 ASSPPGTGTTGELF
10 TRBV30 AWQATNYGYT
12 TRBV7-9 ASTRGQGVYGYT
15 TRBV15 ATSRDDGARNTGELF
11 TRBV19 ASSIVMLGEKY